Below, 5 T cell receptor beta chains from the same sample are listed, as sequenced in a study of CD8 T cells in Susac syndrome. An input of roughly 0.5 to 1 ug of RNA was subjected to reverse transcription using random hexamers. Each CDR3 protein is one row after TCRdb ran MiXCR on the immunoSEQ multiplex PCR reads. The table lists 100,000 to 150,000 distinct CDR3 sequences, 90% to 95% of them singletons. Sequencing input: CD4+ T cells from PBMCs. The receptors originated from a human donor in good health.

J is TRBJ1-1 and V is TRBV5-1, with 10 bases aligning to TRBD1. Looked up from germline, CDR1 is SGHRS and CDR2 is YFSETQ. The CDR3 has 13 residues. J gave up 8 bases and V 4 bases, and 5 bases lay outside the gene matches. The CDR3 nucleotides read TGCGCCAGCAGCGCGGGACAGGGGATAGAAGCTTTCTTT. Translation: CASSAGQGIEAFF.

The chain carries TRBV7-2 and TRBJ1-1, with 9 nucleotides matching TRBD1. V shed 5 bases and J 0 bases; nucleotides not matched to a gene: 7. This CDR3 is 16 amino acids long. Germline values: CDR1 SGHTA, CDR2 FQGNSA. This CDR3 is CASSPLQGALNTEAFF. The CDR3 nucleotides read TGTGCCAGCAGCCCATTACAGGGGGCACTGAACACTGAAGCTTTCTTT.

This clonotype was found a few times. Written as DNA, the CDR3 is TGCAGCGCAACATTGATTAGCGGGAGGGGATACGAGCAGTACTTC. It yields the protein CSATLISGRGYEQYF. The chain is built from TRBV29-1 and TRBJ2-7; 11 bases align to TRBD2. CDR1 is SQVTM and CDR2 is ANQGSEA in the germline V gene. The CDR3 contains 15 residues. Losses at the gene ends were 7 bases for V and 4 bases for J; bases not matched to a gene: 12.

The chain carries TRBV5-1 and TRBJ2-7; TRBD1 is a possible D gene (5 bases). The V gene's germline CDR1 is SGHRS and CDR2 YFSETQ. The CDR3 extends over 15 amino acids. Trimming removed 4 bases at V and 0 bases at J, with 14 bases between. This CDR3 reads CASSPSRQLSYEQYF. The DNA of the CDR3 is TGCGCCAGCAGCCCCTCGAGACAGCTCTCCTACGAGCAGTACTTC.

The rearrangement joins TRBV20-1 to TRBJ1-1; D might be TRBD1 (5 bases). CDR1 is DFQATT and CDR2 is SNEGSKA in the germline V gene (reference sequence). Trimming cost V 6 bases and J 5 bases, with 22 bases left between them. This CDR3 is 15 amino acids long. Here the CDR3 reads CSAPDRAREGTEAFF. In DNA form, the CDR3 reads TGCAGTGCCCCCGATAGGGCCAGGGAGGGGACTGAAGCTTTCTTT.